Shown below are 17 T cell receptor beta chains from a single sample sequenced in a study of post-analysis software for immune sequencing data. Study results and limitations: Comparison of patients with controls showed five TRBV segments more frequent in patients, TRBV5-6, TRBV5-1 and TRBV20-1 among them.

Every TCR beta cDNA library bore unique molecular identifiers. TCRdb re-called the PCR reads with MiXCR, one entry per CDR3 protein. The sample consists of over 250,000 distinct CDR3 sequences, about 40% of them appearing once. Their antigens are not known. Sequencing was carried out using blood. The receptor source for this set is a girl under 18 with multiple sclerosis.

The J gene is TRBJ1-4, the V gene TRBV2; 8 nucleotides agree with TRBD1. Trimming removed 6 bases from V and 3 bases from J; junction bases left unmatched: 9. The V gene's germline CDR1 is SNHLY and CDR2 FYNNEI. This CDR3 has 16 residues. The CDR3 protein is CASSAARTGPNEKLFF. The CDR3 nucleotides are TGTGCCAGCAGCGCGGCCCGGACAGGGCCTAATGAAAAACTGTTTTTT.

This clonotype was observed a few times. The rearrangement joins TRBV29-1 to TRBJ1-1; possible D gene TRBD1, 5 bases. This CDR3 has 17 residues. The V and J ends lost 0 bases and 0 bases respectively, with 17 bases between them. Germline V gene sequence: CDR1 SQVTM, CDR2 ANQGSEA. CDR3 DNA sequence: TGCAGCGTTGAAGATCGGAAGGGAGTGGGGCTGAACACTGAAGCTTTCTTT. This encodes CSVEDRKGVGLNTEAFF.

The V call is TRBV5-1, the J call TRBJ2-1; 8 bases agree with TRBD2. The CDR3 is 14 residues long. With 0 bases clipped from V and 8 bases from J, the junction kept 4 bases outside the gene matches. Looked up from germline, CDR1 is SGHRS and CDR2 is YFSETQ. The CDR3 DNA sequence: TGCGCCAGCAGCTTGGTCGGGGGGGTCGATGAGCAGTTCTTC. Protein sequence: CASSLVGGVDEQFF. Drawing the rest from reference TRBV5-1 and TRBJ2-1, the complete variable domain is KAGVTQTPRYLIKTRGQQVTLSCSPISGHRSVSWYQQTPGQGLQFLFEYFSETQRNKGNFPGRFSGRQFSNSRSEMNVSTLELGDSALYLCASSLVGGVDEQFFGPGTRLTVL.

CDR3 in DNA: TGTGCCATCAGTGGGAGACAGCTACGAGATGACAATGAGCAGTTCTTC. The encoded protein is CAISGRQLRDDNEQFF. The chain combines TRBV10-3 with TRBJ2-1, with D possibly matching TRBD1 (5 bases). The CDR3 has 16 amino acids. V lost 4 bases and J lost 5, with 18 bases in between. CDR1 is ENHRY and CDR2 is SYGVKD in the germline V gene.

The rearrangement uses TRBV4-2 and TRBJ2-7; the match to TRBD2 covers 10 bases. The CDR3 spans 15 residues. The J segment lost 6 bases and the V segment lost 1 base, leaving 6 bases of the junction unmatched. CDR1 is LGHNA, CDR2 YNFKEQ, per germline. CDR3 in amino acids: CASSQVLAGAFEQYF. CDR3 nucleotide sequence: TGTGCCAGCAGCCAAGTTCTAGCGGGAGCATTCGAGCAGTACTTC.

V and J are TRBV11-3 and TRBJ2-1; 8 bases fit TRBD2. Germline values: CDR1 SGHNT, CDR2 YENEEA. Trimming took 5 bases from V and 6 from J; bases not matched to a gene: 12. The CDR3 has 16 amino acids. The CDR3 sequence is CASSPYLSGTPNEQFF. CDR3 bases: TGTGCCAGCAGCCCATACCTTAGCGGGACTCCCAATGAGCAGTTCTTC.

This clonotype was picked up many times. The genes are TRBV10-3 and TRBJ2-3; 12 nucleotides line up with TRBD2. Germline V gene data show CDR1 as ENHRY and CDR2 as SYGVKD. V lost 6 bases and J lost 4; bases outside the gene matches: 8. The CDR3 covers 16 residues. The DNA for the CDR3 is TGTGCCATCAGGAAGCTAGCGGGAGGGCCCCCAGATACGCAGTATTTT. It codes for CAIRKLAGGPPDTQYF.

This clonotype was counted ten times or more. CDR3 amino acids: CASRIRGGYGYTF. Written as DNA, the CDR3 is TGTGCCAGCAGGATCAGGGGGGGGTATGGCTACACCTTC. The gene calls are TRBV28 and TRBJ1-2; TRBD1 matches 7 bases. The CDR3 covers 13 residues. Per the germline V gene, CDR1 is MDHEN and CDR2 is SYDVKM. V shed 6 bases and J 5 bases; nucleotides not matched to a gene: 6.

V and J are TRBV5-1 and TRBJ2-3; 9 nucleotides agree with TRBD2. The junction had 8 bases not matched to a gene; V was cut back by 1 base and J by 5 bases. The germline CDR1 and CDR2 sequences are SGHRS and YFSETQ. The CDR3 is 16 amino acids. The CDR3 sequence: CASSLRVAGDVDTQYF. CDR3 bases: TGCGCCAGCAGCTTGAGGGTAGCGGGAGATGTAGATACGCAGTATTTT.

This clonotype was observed at least ten times. The chain joins TRBV7-2 to TRBJ2-1; D may be TRBD2 (5 bases). From germline, CDR1 is SGHTA and CDR2 FQGNSA. The V end lost 5 bases, the J end lost 0 bases, and 11 bases lay between the germline ends. The CDR3 length is 15 residues. The CDR3 spells CASSVTGSSYNEQFF. Here the CDR3 DNA reads TGTGCCAGCAGCGTAACGGGGAGCTCCTACAATGAGCAGTTCTTC. The full variable domain, its missing parts supplied by reference TRBV7-2 and TRBJ2-1, is GAGVSQSPSNKVTEKGKDVELRCDPISGHTALYWYRQSLGQGLEFLIYFQGNSAPDKSGLPSDRFSAERTGGSVSTLTIQRTQQEDSAVYLCASSVTGSSYNEQFFGPGTRLTVL.

The chain uses TRBV15 and TRBJ2-4; D gene unclear. V was trimmed by 8 bases and J by 7 bases, leaving 12 bases between them. This CDR3 has 12 residues. CDR1 and CDR2 from the germline V gene are LNHNV and YYDKDF (reference sequence). Written as DNA, the CDR3 is TGTGCCACCGCACATGGAGTTAACATTCAGTACTTC. Its protein is CATAHGVNIQYF.

This clonotype has at least ten counts. The rearrangement uses TRBV2 and TRBJ1-5; 7 nucleotides match TRBD1. The germline V gene has CDR1 SNHLY and CDR2 FYNNEI. Unmatched junction bases numbered 3, after V lost 3 bases and J lost 1 base. The CDR3 totals 15 residues. Here the CDR3 reads CASSDRGASNQPQHF. As DNA, the CDR3 is TGTGCCAGCAGTGACAGGGGGGCCAGCAATCAGCCCCAGCATTTT.

Written as DNA, the CDR3 is TGCAGTGCTAGAGGTGCAGGGGACGGAAGAACAATCTCCTACGAGCAGTACTTC. Encoded protein: CSARGAGDGRTISYEQYF. V and J are TRBV20-1 and TRBJ2-7; a weak D match, TRBD1 (6 bases). Trimming left V 1 base short and J 0 bases short, with 22 bases between. CDR3 length: 18 residues. Germline CDR1 is DFQATT and CDR2 is SNEGSKA (reference sequence).

This clonotype was counted many times. V usage is TRBV5-1 and J usage is TRBJ1-6, with D unresolved. The germline V gene encodes CDR1 SGHRS and CDR2 YFSETQ. This CDR3 comprises 13 residues. The germline V and J ends were trimmed by 2 bases and 10 bases, with 10 bases remaining between them. CDR3 protein: CASSLGLESPLHF. In DNA form, the CDR3 reads TGCGCCAGCAGCTTAGGACTTGAGTCACCCCTCCACTTT.

This clonotype appeared many times. CDR3 coding DNA: TGCGCCAGCAACCGCGGGGGAAGCAATCAGCCCCAGCATTTT. Protein: CASNRGGSNQPQHF. The chain is built from TRBV10-2 and TRBJ1-5; D is possibly TRBD1 (5 bases). The V end was cut by 7 bases, the J end by 1 base, with 11 bases between. Germline V gives CDR1 WSHSY, CDR2 SAAADI. This CDR3 is 14 amino acids long.

The chain employs TRBV4-1 and TRBJ2-1; 9 bases fit TRBD2. The CDR3 sequence is 15 residues long. Trimming cost V 0 bases and J 9 bases; bases outside gene matches: 6. Looked up from germline, CDR1 is MGHRA and CDR2 is YSYEKL. The CDR3 nucleotides read TGCGCCAGCAGCCAAGACAGCGGGGGGTCCGGTGAGCAGTTCTTC. This codes for CASSQDSGGSGEQFF.

This clonotype is a singleton in its sample. V gene TRBV20-1 combines with J gene TRBJ2-1; 11 nucleotides align to TRBD2. The CDR3 consists of 14 residues. V shed 4 bases, J shed 4 bases, and the junction held 3 bases outside the gene matches. Germline loops: CDR1 DFQATT, CDR2 SNEGSKA (reference sequence). The DNA of the CDR3 is TGCAGTGCTAAGACTAGCGGGATGTACAATGAGCAGTTCTTC. As protein: CSAKTSGMYNEQFF.